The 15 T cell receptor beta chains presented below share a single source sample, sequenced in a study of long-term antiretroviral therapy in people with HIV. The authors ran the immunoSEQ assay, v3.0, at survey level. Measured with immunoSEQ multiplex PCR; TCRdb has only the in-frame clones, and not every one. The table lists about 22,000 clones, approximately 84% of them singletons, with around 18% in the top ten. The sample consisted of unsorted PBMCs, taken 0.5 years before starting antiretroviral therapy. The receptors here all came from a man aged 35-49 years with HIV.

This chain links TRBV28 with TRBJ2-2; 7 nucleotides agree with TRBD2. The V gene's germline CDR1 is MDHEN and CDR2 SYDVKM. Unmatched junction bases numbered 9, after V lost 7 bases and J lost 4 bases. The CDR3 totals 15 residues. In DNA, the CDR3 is TGTGCCAGCACGAGGTGGGGGGGTTCCACCGGGGAGCTGTTTTTT. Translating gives CASTRWGGSTGELFF.

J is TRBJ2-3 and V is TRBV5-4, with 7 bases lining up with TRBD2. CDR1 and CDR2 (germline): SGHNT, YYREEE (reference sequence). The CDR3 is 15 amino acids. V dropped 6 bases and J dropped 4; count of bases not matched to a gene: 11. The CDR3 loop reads CASTAWGEGPDTQYF. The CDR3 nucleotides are TGTGCCAGCACAGCCTGGGGGGAGGGTCCAGATACGCAGTATTTT.

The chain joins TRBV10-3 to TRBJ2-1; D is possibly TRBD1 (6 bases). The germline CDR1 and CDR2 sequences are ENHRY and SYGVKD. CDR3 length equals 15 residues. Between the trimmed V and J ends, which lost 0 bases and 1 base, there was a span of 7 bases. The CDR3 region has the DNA TGTGCCATCAGTGAGTCAGGGGGATCCTACAATGAGCAGTTCTTC. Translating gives CAISESGGSYNEQFF.

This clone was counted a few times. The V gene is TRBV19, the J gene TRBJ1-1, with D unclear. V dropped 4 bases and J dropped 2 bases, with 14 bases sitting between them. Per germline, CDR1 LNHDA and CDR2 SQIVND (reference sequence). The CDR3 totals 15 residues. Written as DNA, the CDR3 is TGTGCCAGTAGTAGGCGAAGAGGAGCCAACACTGAAGCTTTCTTT. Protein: CASSRRRGANTEAFF.

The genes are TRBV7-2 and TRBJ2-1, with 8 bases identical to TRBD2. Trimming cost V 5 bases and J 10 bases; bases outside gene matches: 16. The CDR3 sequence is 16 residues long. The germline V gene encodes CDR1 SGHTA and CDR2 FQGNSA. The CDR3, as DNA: TGTGCCAGCAGCGCGGGACTAGTCGGCTCCTTTGGCGAGCAGTTCTTC. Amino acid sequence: CASSAGLVGSFGEQFF.

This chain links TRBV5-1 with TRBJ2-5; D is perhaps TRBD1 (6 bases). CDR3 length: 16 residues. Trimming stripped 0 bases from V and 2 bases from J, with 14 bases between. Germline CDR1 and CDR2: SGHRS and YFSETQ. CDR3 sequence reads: CASSLATGFGQETQYF. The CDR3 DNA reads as TGCGCCAGCAGCTTGGCTACAGGGTTCGGGCAAGAGACCCAGTACTTC.

The CDR3 bases are TGTGCCAGCAGTACAGGGGCTGGAAACACCATATATTTT. This sequence encodes CASSTGAGNTIYF. This sequence joins TRBV6-1 and TRBJ1-3; 7 bases are a match to TRBD1. The V gene end was trimmed by 5 bases and the J gene end by 2 bases; junction bases not matched to a gene: 0. Germline CDR1 is MNHNS and CDR2 is SASEGT. The CDR3 covers 13 residues.

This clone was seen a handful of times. CDR3 sequence: CASSLVGQAFYGYTF. The CDR3 DNA reads as TGCGCCAGCAGCTTGGTTGGGCAGGCCTTTTATGGCTACACCTTC. The chain combines TRBV5-1 with TRBJ1-2, with unresolved D. The CDR3 totals 15 residues. Germline values: CDR1 SGHRS, CDR2 YFSETQ. V was shortened by 0 bases and J by 5 bases, with 14 bases between the two germline ends.

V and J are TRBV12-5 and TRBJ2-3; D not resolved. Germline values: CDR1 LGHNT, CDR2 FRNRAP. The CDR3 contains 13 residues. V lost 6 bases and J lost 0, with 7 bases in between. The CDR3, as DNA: TGTGCTAGTGGGTCCACTAGCACAGATACGCAGTATTTT. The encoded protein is CASGSTSTDTQYF.

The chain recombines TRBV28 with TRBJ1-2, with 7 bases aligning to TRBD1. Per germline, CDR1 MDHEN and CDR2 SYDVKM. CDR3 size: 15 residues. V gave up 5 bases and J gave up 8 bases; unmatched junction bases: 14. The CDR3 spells CASSSRQGGRLGYTF. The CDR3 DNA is TGTGCCAGCAGTAGCAGACAGGGTGGGAGGCTAGGCTACACCTTC.

The DNA for the CDR3 is TGTGCCAGCAGTCCTGCCGGGACAGGGGGGTACGAGCAGTACTTC. It translates to CASSPAGTGGYEQYF. The genes are TRBV28 and TRBJ2-7, with TRBD1 matching 11 bases. J was trimmed by 4 bases and V by 5 bases; bases with no gene match: 7. The CDR3 sequence is 15 residues long. Germline V CDR1 and CDR2: MDHEN, SYDVKM.

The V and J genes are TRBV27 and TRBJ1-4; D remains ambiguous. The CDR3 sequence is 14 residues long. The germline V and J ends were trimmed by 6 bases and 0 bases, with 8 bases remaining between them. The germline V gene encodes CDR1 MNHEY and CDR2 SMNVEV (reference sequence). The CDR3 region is CASRTTATNEKLFF. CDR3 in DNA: TGTGCCAGCAGGACGACTGCAACTAATGAAAAACTGTTTTTT. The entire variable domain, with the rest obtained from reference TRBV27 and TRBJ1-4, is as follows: EAQVTQNPRYLITVTGKKLTVTCSQNMNHEYMSWYRQDPGLGLRQIYYSMNVEVTDKGDVPEGYKVSRKEKRNFPLILESPSPNQTSLYFCASRTTATNEKLFFGSGTQLSVL.

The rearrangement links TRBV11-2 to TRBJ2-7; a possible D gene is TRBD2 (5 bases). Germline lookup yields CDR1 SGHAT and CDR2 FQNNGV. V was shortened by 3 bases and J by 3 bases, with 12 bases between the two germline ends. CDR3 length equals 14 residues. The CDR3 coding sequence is TGTGCCAGCAGCTTTGTGAGGGAGAGCTACGAGCAGTACTTC. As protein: CASSFVRESYEQYF.

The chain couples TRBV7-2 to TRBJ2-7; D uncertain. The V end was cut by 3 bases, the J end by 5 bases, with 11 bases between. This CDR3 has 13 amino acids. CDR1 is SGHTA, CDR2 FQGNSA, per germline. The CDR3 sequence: CASSFHWQNEQYF. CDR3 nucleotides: TGTGCCAGCAGCTTTCATTGGCAGAACGAGCAGTACTTC. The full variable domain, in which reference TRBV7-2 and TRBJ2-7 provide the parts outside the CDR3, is GAGVSQSPSNKVTEKGKDVELRCDPISGHTALYWYRQSLGQGLEFLIYFQGNSAPDKSGLPSDRFSAERTGGSVSTLTIQRTQQEDSAVYLCASSFHWQNEQYFGPGTRLTVT.

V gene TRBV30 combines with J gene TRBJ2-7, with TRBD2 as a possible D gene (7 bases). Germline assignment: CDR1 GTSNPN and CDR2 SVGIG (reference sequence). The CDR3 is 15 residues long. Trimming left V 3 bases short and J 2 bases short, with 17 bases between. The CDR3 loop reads CAWSGDRGGTYEQYF. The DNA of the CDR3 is TGTGCCTGGAGCGGAGATAGGGGGGGAACCTACGAGCAGTACTTC.